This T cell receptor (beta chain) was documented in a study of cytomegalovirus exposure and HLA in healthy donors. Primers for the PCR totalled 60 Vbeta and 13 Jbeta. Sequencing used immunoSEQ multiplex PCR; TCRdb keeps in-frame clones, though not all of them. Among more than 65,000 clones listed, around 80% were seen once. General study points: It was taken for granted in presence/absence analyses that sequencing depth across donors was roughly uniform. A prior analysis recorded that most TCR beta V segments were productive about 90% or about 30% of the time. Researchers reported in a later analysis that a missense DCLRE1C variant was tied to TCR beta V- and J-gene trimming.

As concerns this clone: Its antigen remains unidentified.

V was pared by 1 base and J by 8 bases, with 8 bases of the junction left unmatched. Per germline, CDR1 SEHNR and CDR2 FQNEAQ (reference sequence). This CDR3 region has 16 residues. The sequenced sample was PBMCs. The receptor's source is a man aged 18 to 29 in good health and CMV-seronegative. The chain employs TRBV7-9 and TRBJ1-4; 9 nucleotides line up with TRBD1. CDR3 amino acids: CASSLEQGAGREKLFF. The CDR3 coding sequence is TGTGCCAGCAGCTTAGAACAGGGGGCTGGAAGAGAAAAACTGTTTTTT.